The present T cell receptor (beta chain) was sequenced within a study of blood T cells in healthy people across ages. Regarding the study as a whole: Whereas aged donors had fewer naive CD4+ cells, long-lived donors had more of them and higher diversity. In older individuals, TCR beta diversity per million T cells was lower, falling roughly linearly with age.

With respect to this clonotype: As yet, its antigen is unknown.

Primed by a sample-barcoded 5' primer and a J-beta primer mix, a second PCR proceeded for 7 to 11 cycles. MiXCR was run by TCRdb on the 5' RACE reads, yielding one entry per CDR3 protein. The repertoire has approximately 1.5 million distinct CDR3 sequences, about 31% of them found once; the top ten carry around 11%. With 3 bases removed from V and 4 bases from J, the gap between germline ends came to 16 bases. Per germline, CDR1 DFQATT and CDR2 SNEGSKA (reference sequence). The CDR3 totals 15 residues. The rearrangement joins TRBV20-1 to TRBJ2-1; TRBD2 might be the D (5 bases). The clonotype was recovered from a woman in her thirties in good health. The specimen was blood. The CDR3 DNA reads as TGCAGTGCTAGTAGATTCGGGGAAGGATACAATGAGCAGTTCTTC. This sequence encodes CSASRFGEGYNEQFF.